These 26 T cell receptor beta chains share one sample of origin, sequenced in a study of blood T cell repertoires in COVID-19. The protocol was immunoSEQ multiplex PCR, while the TCRdb copy is restricted to in-frame clones and leaves out a portion. The table records approximately 300,000 clones, approximately 90% of them present only once. Input material: peripheral blood. The receptors shown here come from a middle-aged man with acute or convalescent COVID-19.

The CDR3 spells CASSSSGTPTYEQYF. CDR3 DNA: TGCGCCAGCAGCTCCTCCGGGACACCTACCTACGAGCAGTACTTC. The chain carries TRBV5-1 and TRBJ2-7; a possible D gene is TRBD1 (6 bases). With 3 bases removed from V and 2 bases from J, the gap between germline ends came to 15 bases. CDR3 length: 15 residues. Per germline, CDR1 SGHRS and CDR2 YFSETQ. The full variable domain, with the rest looked up from reference TRBV5-1 and TRBJ2-7, is KAGVTQTPRYLIKTRGQQVTLSCSPISGHRSVSWYQQTPGQGLQFLFEYFSETQRNKGNFPGRFSGRQFSNSRSEMNVSTLELGDSALYLCASSSSGTPTYEQYFGPGTRLTVT.

This clone was picked up a small number of times. This chain joins TRBV19 and TRBJ1-1, with 8 nucleotides matching TRBD1. The CDR3 consists of 14 residues. Trimming removed 5 bases from V and 5 bases from J; junction bases left unmatched: 7. Looked up from germline, CDR1 is LNHDA and CDR2 is SQIVND (reference sequence). The CDR3 DNA sequence: TGTGCCAGTAGTCCCAGGGGGCGAGTTACTGAAGCTTTCTTT. It specifies CASSPRGRVTEAFF.

V and J are TRBV11-2 and TRBJ1-1; the D is unclear. The germline gives CDR1 SGHAT, CDR2 FQNNGV. CDR3 length equals 16 residues. Trimming took 5 bases from V and 0 from J, leaving 16 bases between them. The CDR3 here is CASSPAEGGLNTEAFF. CDR3 DNA: TGTGCCAGCAGCCCAGCTGAGGGAGGGCTGAACACTGAAGCTTTCTTT.

This chain joins TRBV3-1 (or the pseudogene TRBV3-2) and TRBJ1-6, with 7 bases identical to TRBD1. V shed 1 base and J 7 bases; nucleotides not matched to a gene: 4. Germline V gives CDR1 LGHDT, CDR2 YNNKEL (reference sequence). The CDR3 totals 15 residues. CDR3 residues: CASSQGGQENSPLHF. DNA for the CDR3: TGTGCCAGCAGCCAAGGCGGACAGGAAAATTCACCCCTCCACTTT.

The chain joins TRBV11-2 to TRBJ2-5; 7 bases align to TRBD1. The CDR3 length is 15 residues. V dropped 3 bases and J dropped 2; count of bases not matched to a gene: 6. Germline CDR1 SGHAT, CDR2 FQNNGV. The CDR3 nucleotides are TGTGCCAGCAGCTTGGGACAGAGGCTTCAAGAGACCCAGTACTTC. Amino acid sequence: CASSLGQRLQETQYF.

This chain joins TRBV5-6 and TRBJ1-3, with D unclear. The CDR3 has 14 amino acids. Trimming stripped 4 bases from V and 9 bases from J, with 17 bases between. From germline, CDR1 is SGHDT and CDR2 YYEEEE. CDR3 residues: CASSRTVARGTIYF. The CDR3 DNA is TGTGCCAGCAGCCGGACGGTGGCCCGGGGCACCATATATTTT. Complete variable domain (other parts from reference TRBV5-6 and TRBJ1-3): DAGVTQSPTHLIKTRGQQVTLRCSPKSGHDTVSWYQQALGQGPQFIFQYYEEEERQRGNFPDRFSGHQFPNYSSELNVNALLLGDSALYLCASSRTVARGTIYFGEGSWLTVV.

V usage is TRBV29-1 and J usage is TRBJ1-1; no reliable D call. CDR1 is SQVTM, CDR2 ANQGSEA, per germline. The ends were cut back, 7 bases at V and 5 bases at J, with 11 bases in the middle. This CDR3 has 11 amino acids. The CDR3 is CSAGLGTEAFF. CDR3 nucleotides: TGCAGCGCAGGACTCGGTACTGAAGCTTTCTTT.

V and J are TRBV5-1 and TRBJ2-3; D may be TRBD2 (5 bases). The ends were cut back, 5 bases at V and 2 bases at J, with 15 bases in the middle. Germline-derived CDR1 and CDR2 are SGHRS and YFSETQ. CDR3 size: 15 residues. This CDR3 is CASRGTGLITDTQYF. The CDR3 DNA reads as TGCGCCAGCAGGGGTACCGGACTGATCACAGATACGCAGTATTTT.

This rearrangement joins TRBV12-5 to TRBJ2-1; D gene uncertain. The CDR3 totals 13 residues. Germline V gives CDR1 LGHNT, CDR2 FRNRAP. Between the trimmed V and J ends, which lost 0 bases and 15 bases, there was a span of 15 bases. The CDR3 here is CASGLVLGEAWFF. CDR3 coding DNA: TGTGCTAGTGGTTTGGTATTAGGAGAGGCTTGGTTCTTC.

The V call is TRBV5-6, the J call TRBJ1-1; no firm D call. CDR1 and CDR2 from the germline V gene are SGHDT and YYEEEE. The germline V and J ends were trimmed by 1 base and 7 bases, with 8 bases remaining between them. This CDR3 has 12 amino acids. The CDR3 region is CASSLLTGEAFF. CDR3 nucleotide sequence: TGTGCCAGCAGCTTGTTAACGGGTGAAGCTTTCTTT.

The gene calls are TRBV6-1 and TRBJ2-3, with TRBD2 matching over 9 bases. The CDR3 length is 19 residues. Trimming took 0 bases from V and 0 from J; bases not matched to a gene: 10. The V gene's germline CDR1 is MNHNS and CDR2 SASEGT. The CDR3 DNA reads TGTGCCAGCAGTGAAGCGTGGGGACTAGCCGACCTTAGCACAGATACGCAGTATTTT. It encodes CASSEAWGLADLSTDTQYF.

This chain uses TRBV6-5 with TRBJ1-5, with 9 positions matching TRBD1. The CDR3 totals 15 residues. Germline CDR1 MNHEY, CDR2 SVGAGI. Germline trimming cut 4 bases from V and 3 bases from J; bases unmatched to any gene: 4. In DNA, the CDR3 is TGTGCCAGCAGTTCCACAGGGGGCTACAATCAGCCCCAGCATTTT. It translates to CASSSTGGYNQPQHF.

The V and J genes are TRBV6-5 and TRBJ2-3; D is unresolved. This CDR3 spans 13 amino acids. Trimming took 6 bases from V and 9 from J, leaving 16 bases between them. Germline CDR1 is MNHEY and CDR2 is SVGAGI. The CDR3 loop is CASRQLYVSTQYF. The CDR3, as DNA: TGTGCCAGCAGACAGCTCTACGTCTCCACGCAGTATTTT.

V is TRBV3-1 (or the pseudogene TRBV3-2) and J is TRBJ1-6; 9 positions agree with TRBD1. Losses at the gene ends were 5 bases for V and 9 bases for J; bases not matched to a gene: 8. The CDR3 spans 15 residues. From germline, CDR1 is LGHDT and CDR2 YNNKEL (reference sequence). This CDR3 reads CASSEGTGIGSPLHF. The CDR3, as DNA: TGTGCCAGCAGCGAGGGGACAGGGATTGGTTCACCCCTCCACTTT.

Comment on this clone: At one end, the junction sequence differs from germline, possibly due to a read error. The chain carries TRBV6-6 and TRBJ1-2, with 7 bases matching TRBD1. The CDR3 covers 15 residues. Per the germline V gene, CDR1 is MNHNY and CDR2 is SVGAGI (reference sequence). CDR3 sequence: CASSHSGQLNYGYTF. CDR3 nucleotide sequence: TGTGCCAGCAGTCACTCGGGACAGCTAAACTATGGCTACACCTTC.

The rearrangement links TRBV19 to TRBJ1-2, with TRBD1 as a possible D gene (5 bases). V was pared by 3 bases and J by 5 bases, with 19 bases between. This CDR3 has 16 amino acids. Germline CDR1 LNHDA, CDR2 SQIVND (reference sequence). CDR3 bases: TGTGCCAGTAGTATGGATGGGGAGGGGCAGATTTATGGCTACACCTTC. Residues: CASSMDGEGQIYGYTF. Drawing the rest from reference TRBV19 and TRBJ1-2, the complete variable domain is DGGITQSPKYLFRKEGQNVTLSCEQNLNHDAMYWYRQDPGQGLRLIYYSQIVNDFQKGDIAEGYSVSREKKESFPLTVTSAQKNPTAFYLCASSMDGEGQIYGYTFGSGTRLTVV.

This clone was observed once. The V call is TRBV2, the J call TRBJ1-5; D not certain. The CDR3 sequence is 14 residues long. Germline V lookup: CDR1 SNHLY, CDR2 FYNNEI. Trimming took off 3 bases at V and 2 bases at J, with 8 bases between the two ends. CDR3: CASSDETGNQPQHF. The CDR3 DNA is TGTGCCAGCAGTGACGAAACAGGCAATCAGCCCCAGCATTTT.

The V call is TRBV29-1, the J call TRBJ2-7, with TRBD1 matching 11 bases. The CDR3 has 15 amino acids. Unmatched junction bases numbered 11, after V lost 5 bases and J lost 5 bases. Per the germline V gene, CDR1 is SQVTM and CDR2 is ANQGSEA. CDR3 loop: CSVTKDRGQSDEQYF. CDR3 sequence (DNA): TGCAGCGTTACTAAGGACAGGGGGCAATCCGACGAGCAGTACTTC.

V gene TRBV5-1 combines with J gene TRBJ1-3; weak D call: TRBD1 (5 bases). The CDR3 is made up of 15 amino acids. CDR1 SGHRS and CDR2 YFSETQ come from the germline V gene. Trimming took 0 bases from V and 0 from J, leaving 7 bases between them. The chain's CDR3 is CASSLDRLSGNTIYF. The CDR3 DNA sequence: TGCGCCAGCAGCTTGGACAGGCTCTCTGGAAACACCATATATTTT.

The chain combines TRBV30 with TRBJ1-1, with a possible D match to TRBD1 (6 bases). The V and J ends lost 2 bases and 7 bases respectively, with 17 bases between them. Looked up from germline, CDR1 is GTSNPN and CDR2 is SVGIG (reference sequence). This CDR3 spans 14 amino acids. Here the CDR3 DNA reads TGTGCCTGGAGTCCGAGGTTGGACAGTAATGAAGCTTTCTTT. Its translation: CAWSPRLDSNEAFF.

The V and J genes are TRBV9 and TRBJ2-7; 7 bases map to TRBD1. CDR1 and CDR2 (germline): SGDLS, YYNGEE. The CDR3 has 15 residues. The ends lost 3 bases at V and 0 bases at J; junction bases unmatched: 6. CDR3 DNA sequence: TGTGCCAGCAGCGCGGGACAGAGGAGCTCCTACGAGCAGTACTTC. It specifies CASSAGQRSSYEQYF.

The genes are TRBV25-1 and TRBJ1-5, with D unresolved. Germline V CDR1 and CDR2: MGHDK, SYGVNS. The CDR3 spans 14 residues. Trimming pared 1 base from V and 2 bases from J, leaving 6 bases between. For the CDR3, the DNA is TGTGCCAGCAGTGAATTAAGCGGCAATCAGCCCCAGCATTTT. Translated, it gives CASSELSGNQPQHF.

The rearrangement joins TRBV30 to TRBJ1-2; possibly TRBD1 for D (6 bases). The CDR3 has 13 amino acids. In germline, CDR1 is GTSNPN, CDR2 SVGIG (reference sequence). V lost 5 bases, J lost 5 bases, and 15 bases lay in between. The CDR3 sequence is CAWQQGPRYGYTF. For the CDR3, the DNA is TGTGCCTGGCAACAGGGTCCGCGGTATGGCTACACCTTC.

The rearrangement joins TRBV5-5 to TRBJ2-7; D gene ambiguous. Germline CDR1 is SGHKS and CDR2 is YYEKEE (reference sequence). This CDR3 spans 14 amino acids. Trimming shortened V by 0 bases and J by 1 base, and 8 bases separated the two germline ends. CDR3 protein: CASSLGHKSYEQYF. The CDR3 region has the DNA TGTGCCAGCAGCTTGGGCCACAAATCCTACGAGCAGTACTTC.

V is TRBV27 and J is TRBJ2-7; D is unclear. The CDR3 runs 15 residues. The V end lost 0 bases, the J end lost 4 bases, and 13 bases lay between the germline ends. The germline V gene encodes CDR1 MNHEY and CDR2 SMNVEV (reference sequence). In DNA, the CDR3 is TGTGCCAGCAGTTTATCGATGGGTCCCGGGTACGAGCAGTACTTC. Protein product: CASSLSMGPGYEQYF.

The rearrangement joins TRBV20-1 to TRBJ1-1, with D possibly TRBD1 on 5 matching bases. The CDR3 spans 11 residues. Germline-derived CDR1 and CDR2 are DFQATT and SNEGSKA (reference sequence). CDR3 coding DNA: TGCAGAGGGGTGCTGGGCACTGAAGCTTTCTTT. Its protein is CRGVLGTEAFF.